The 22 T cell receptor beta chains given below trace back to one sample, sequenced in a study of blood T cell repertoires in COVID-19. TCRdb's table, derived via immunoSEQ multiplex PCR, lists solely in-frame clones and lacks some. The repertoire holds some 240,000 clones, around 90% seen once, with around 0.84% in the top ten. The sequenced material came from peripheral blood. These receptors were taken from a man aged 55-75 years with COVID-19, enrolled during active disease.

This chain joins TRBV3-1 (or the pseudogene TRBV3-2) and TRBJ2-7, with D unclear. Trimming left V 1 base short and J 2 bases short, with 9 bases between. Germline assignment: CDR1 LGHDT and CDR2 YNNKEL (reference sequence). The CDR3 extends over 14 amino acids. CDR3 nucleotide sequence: TGTGCCAGCAGCCAAGGACTGCAAACCTACGAGCAGTACTTC. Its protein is CASSQGLQTYEQYF.

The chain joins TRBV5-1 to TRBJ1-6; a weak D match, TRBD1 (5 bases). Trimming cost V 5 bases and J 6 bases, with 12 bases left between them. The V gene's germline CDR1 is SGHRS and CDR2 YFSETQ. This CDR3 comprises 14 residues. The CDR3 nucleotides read TGCGCCAGCAGTCAACAGGAGATTAATTCACCCCTCCACTTT. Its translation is CASSQQEINSPLHF.

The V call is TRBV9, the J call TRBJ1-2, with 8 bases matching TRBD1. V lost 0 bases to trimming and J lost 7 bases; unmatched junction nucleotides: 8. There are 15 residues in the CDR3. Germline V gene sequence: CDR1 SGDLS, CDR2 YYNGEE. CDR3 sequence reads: CASSVESRQGSGYTF. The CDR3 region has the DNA TGTGCCAGCAGCGTAGAATCGAGACAGGGGAGTGGCTACACCTTC.

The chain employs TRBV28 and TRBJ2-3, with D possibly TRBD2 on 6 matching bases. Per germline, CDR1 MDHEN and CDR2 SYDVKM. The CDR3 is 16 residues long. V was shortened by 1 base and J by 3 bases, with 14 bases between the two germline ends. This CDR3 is CASSLSRRGFTDTQYF. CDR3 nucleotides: TGTGCCAGCAGTTTATCGCGGCGGGGATTTACAGATACGCAGTATTTT.

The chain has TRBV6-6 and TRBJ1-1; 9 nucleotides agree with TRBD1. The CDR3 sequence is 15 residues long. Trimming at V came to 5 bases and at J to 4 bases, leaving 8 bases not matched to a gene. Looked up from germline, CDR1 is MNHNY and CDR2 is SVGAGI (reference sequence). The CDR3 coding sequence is TGTGCCAGCAGTCCTGGACAGGGGATGAGCACTGAAGCTTTCTTT. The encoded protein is CASSPGQGMSTEAFF.

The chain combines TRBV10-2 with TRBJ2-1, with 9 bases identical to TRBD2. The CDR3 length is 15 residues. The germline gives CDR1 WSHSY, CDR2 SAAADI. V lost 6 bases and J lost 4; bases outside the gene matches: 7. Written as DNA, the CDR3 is TGCGCCAGCAGGGACCGGGCGGGGGGGTACAATGAGCAGTTCTTC. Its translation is CASRDRAGGYNEQFF.

CDR3 nucleotide sequence: TGTGCCAGCAGCGGAGTACAGGGGTCGGACACTGAAGCTTTCTTT. It is translated as CASSGVQGSDTEAFF. The chain employs TRBV9 and TRBJ1-1; 7 bases are a match to TRBD1. There are 15 residues in the CDR3. Per germline, CDR1 SGDLS and CDR2 YYNGEE. The junction had 8 bases not matched to a gene; V was cut back by 3 bases and J by 3 bases.

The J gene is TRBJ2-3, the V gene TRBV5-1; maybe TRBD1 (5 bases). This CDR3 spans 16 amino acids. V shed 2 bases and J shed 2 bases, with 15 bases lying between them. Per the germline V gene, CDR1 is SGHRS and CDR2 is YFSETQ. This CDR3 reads CASSLTQGAYTDTQYF. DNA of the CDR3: TGCGCCAGCAGCTTAACGCAGGGCGCTTACACAGATACGCAGTATTTT.

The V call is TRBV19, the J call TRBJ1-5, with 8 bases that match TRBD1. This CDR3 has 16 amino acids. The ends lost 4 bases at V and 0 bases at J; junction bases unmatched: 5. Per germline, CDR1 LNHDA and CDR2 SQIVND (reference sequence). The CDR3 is CASSTRGLISNQPQHF. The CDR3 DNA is TGTGCCAGTAGTACCAGGGGGCTAATTAGCAATCAGCCCCAGCATTTT.

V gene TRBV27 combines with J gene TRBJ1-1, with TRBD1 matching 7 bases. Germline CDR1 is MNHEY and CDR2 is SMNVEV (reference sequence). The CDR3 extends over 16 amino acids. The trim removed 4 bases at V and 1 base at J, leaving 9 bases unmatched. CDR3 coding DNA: TGTGCCAGCAGTTCTCCTACCCGGGACAGGAACACTGAAGCTTTCTTT. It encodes CASSSPTRDRNTEAFF.

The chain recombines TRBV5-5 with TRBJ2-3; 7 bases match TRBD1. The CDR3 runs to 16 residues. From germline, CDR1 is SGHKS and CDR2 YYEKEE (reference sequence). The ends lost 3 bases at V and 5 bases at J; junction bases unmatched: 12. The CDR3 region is CASSYLTGPMGDTQYF. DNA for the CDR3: TGTGCCAGCAGCTACCTGACAGGGCCCATGGGAGATACGCAGTATTTT.

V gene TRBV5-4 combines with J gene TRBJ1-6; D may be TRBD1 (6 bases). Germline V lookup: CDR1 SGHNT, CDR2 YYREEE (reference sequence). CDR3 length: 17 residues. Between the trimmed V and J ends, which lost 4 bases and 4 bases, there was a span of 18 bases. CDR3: CASSHPGGGGYNSPLHF. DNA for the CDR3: TGTGCCAGCAGCCACCCCGGTGGGGGCGGGTATAATTCACCCCTCCACTTT.

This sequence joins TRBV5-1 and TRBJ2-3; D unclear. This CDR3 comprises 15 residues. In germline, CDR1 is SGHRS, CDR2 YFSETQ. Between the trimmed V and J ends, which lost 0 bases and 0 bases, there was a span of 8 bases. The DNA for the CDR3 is TGCGCCAGCAGCTTGGGTCCTACTAGCACAGATACGCAGTATTTT. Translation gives CASSLGPTSTDTQYF.

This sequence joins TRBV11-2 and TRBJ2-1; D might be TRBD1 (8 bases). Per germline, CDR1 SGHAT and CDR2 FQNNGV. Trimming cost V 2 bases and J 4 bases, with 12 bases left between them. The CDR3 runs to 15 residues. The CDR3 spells CASSLLQGGYNEQFF. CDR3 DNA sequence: TGTGCCAGCAGCTTATTACAGGGGGGGTACAATGAGCAGTTCTTC.

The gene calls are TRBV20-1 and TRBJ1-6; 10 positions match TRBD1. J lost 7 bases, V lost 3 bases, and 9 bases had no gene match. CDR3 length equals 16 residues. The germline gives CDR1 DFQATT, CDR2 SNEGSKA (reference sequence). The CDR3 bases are TGCAGTGCTAGTGTGACAGGGGGCGTAAAAAATTCACCCCTCCACTTT. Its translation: CSASVTGGVKNSPLHF.

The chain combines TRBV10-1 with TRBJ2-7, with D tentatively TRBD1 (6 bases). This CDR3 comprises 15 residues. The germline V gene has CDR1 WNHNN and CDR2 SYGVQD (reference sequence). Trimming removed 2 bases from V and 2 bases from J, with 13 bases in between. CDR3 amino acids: CASSERAGAPYEQYF. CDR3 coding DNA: TGCGCCAGCAGTGAGAGGGCAGGGGCCCCCTACGAGCAGTACTTC.

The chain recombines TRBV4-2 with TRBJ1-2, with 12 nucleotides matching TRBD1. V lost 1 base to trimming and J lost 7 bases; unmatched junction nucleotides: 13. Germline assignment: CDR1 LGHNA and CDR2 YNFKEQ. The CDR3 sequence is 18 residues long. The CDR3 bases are TGTGCCAGCAGCCAAGGCGGGACAGGGGGCGACATGGCTATTGGCTACACCTTC. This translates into CASSQGGTGGDMAIGYTF.

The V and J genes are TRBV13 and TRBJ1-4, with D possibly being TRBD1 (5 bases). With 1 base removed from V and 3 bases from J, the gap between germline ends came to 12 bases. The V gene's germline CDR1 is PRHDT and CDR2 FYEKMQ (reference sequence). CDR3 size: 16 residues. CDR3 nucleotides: TGTGCCAGCAGCTTAGCGTGGGGCAGCCCTAATGAAAAACTGTTTTTT. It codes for CASSLAWGSPNEKLFF.

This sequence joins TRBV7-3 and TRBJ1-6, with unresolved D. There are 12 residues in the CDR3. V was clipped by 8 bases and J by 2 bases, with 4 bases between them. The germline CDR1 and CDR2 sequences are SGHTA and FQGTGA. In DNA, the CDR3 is TGTGCCAGCGGCACCTATAATTCACCCCTCCACTTT. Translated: CASGTYNSPLHF.

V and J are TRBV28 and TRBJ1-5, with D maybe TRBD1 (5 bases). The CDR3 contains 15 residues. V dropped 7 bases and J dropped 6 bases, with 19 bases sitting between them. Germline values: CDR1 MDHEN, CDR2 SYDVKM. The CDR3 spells CASNPRGGGFQPQHF. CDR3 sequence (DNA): TGTGCCAGCAACCCACGGGGGGGTGGGTTTCAGCCCCAGCATTTT.

The CDR3 DNA reads TGCGCCAGCAGCGTACTAGCGGGAGGGGAGACCCAGTACTTC. Translating gives CASSVLAGGETQYF. The chain employs TRBV5-1 and TRBJ2-5; 13 bases align to TRBD2. The CDR3 extends over 14 amino acids. The V segment lost 4 bases and the J segment 5 bases; nucleotides outside the gene matches: 2. Germline lookup yields CDR1 SGHRS and CDR2 YFSETQ.

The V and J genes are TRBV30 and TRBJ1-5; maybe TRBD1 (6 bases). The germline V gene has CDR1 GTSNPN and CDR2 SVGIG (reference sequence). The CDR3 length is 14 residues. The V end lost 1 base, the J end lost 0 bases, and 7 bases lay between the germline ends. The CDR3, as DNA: TGTGCCTGGAGTGGGACAGCTAGCAATCAGCCCCAGCATTTT. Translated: CAWSGTASNQPQHF.